A selection of T cell receptor beta chains follows, all from one sample in a study of post-analysis software for immune sequencing data. From the PCR reads, TCRdb called clonotypes with MiXCR, one entry per CDR3 protein. The table has about 460,000 distinct CDR3 sequences, roughly 45% seen once. Sequenced input: blood. Receptors originate from a girl aged 10-17 years with multiple sclerosis. Each CDR3 is given with its conserved first and last residue. D genes are given only for firm matches. Clone sizes are given selectively: once, few, many, or a class where the clone is expanded.

TRBJ2-3 | NA | few | TRBV4-3 | CASSQDQLGFTNTQYF | TGCGCCAGCAGCCAAGATCAGCTAGGGTTCACAAATACGCAGTATTTT
TRBJ2-7 | NA | NA | TRBV12-3/TRBV12-4 | CASSLPSDAEQYF | TGTGCCAGCAGTTTGCCTAGCGACGCCGAGCAGTACTTC
TRBJ2-7 | NA | NA | TRBV6-7 | CAARIWGTYDEQYF | TGTGCCGCTAGAATTTGGGGTACCTACGATGAGCAGTACTTC
TRBJ2-7 | TRBD2 | once | TRBV4-2 | CASSQESAGDYEQYF | TGTGCCAGCAGCCAAGAGTCAGCGGGAGACTACGAGCAGTACTTC
TRBJ1-2 | NA | once | TRBV6-1 | CASRNDRRDGYTF | TGTGCCAGCAGGAATGACAGGCGGGATGGCTACACCTTC
TRBJ2-2 | NA | once | TRBV28 | CASSAYDGPNTGELFF | TGTGCCAGCAGTGCATACGACGGCCCGAACACCGGGGAGCTGTTTTTT
TRBJ2-1 | NA | once | TRBV24-1 | CATGQSGSYNEQFF | TGTGCCACTGGTCAATCCGGCTCCTACAATGAGCAGTTCTTC
TRBJ2-7 | NA | NA | TRBV2 | CAGSEGSSWQDEQYF | TGTGCCGGCAGTGAAGGTTCAAGTTGGCAGGACGAGCAGTACTTC
TRBJ1-2 | NA | few | TRBV6-5 | CASSYGQAPSYGYTF | TGTGCCAGCAGTTACGGACAAGCCCCTTCCTATGGCTACACCTTC
TRBJ1-2 | NA | NA | TRBV5-1 | CASSLETATSYGYTF | TGCGCCAGCAGCTTGGAGACGGCTACATCCTATGGCTACACCTTC
TRBJ2-6 | NA | NA | TRBV9 | CASSRDLPSGANVLTF | TGTGCCAGCAGCCGGGACCTACCCTCTGGGGCCAACGTCCTGACTTTC
TRBJ2-3 | TRBD2 | once | TRBV3-1 | CASSQDLAERTDTQYF | TGTGCCAGCAGCCAAGATCTAGCGGAGCGCACAGATACGCAGTATTTT
TRBJ2-4 | NA | NA | TRBV9 | CASSVDQGGPYF | TGTGCCAGCAGCGTAGACCAGGGGGGTCCGTACTTC
TRBJ2-7 | NA | few | TRBV20-1 | CSARKLAGSYEQYF | TGCAGTGCTAGAAAGCTAGCAGGCTCCTACGAGCAGTACTTC
TRBJ2-7 | TRBD1 | few | TRBV7-9 | CASSSRDRAYEQYF | TGTGCCAGCAGTTCGAGGGACAGGGCCTACGAGCAGTACTTC
TRBJ1-1 | NA | NA | TRBV18 | CASSPQQVGTEAFF | TGTGCCAGCTCACCACAGCAAGTCGGTACTGAAGCTTTCTTT
TRBJ2-3 | NA | many | TRBV10-1 | CASSEGVGTATDTQYF | TGCGCCAGCAGTGAGGGGGTCGGGACGGCCACAGATACGCAGTATTTT
TRBJ2-7 | NA | few | TRBV12-3/TRBV12-4 | CASSPGARTAYEQYF | TGTGCCAGCAGTCCTGGTGCACGTACGGCCTACGAGCAGTACTTC
TRBJ1-2 | TRBD1 | NA | TRBV28 | CASRPSDRFNYGYTF | TGTGCCAGCAGACCCTCGGACAGGTTCAACTATGGCTACACCTTC
TRBJ2-7 | NA | NA | TRBV4-1 | CASSQPMVAVSEYHEQYF | TGCGCCAGCAGCCAGCCTATGGTAGCGGTGAGTGAGTACCACGAGCAGTACTTC
TRBJ2-1 | NA | few | TRBV6-5 | CASSSFTGMGYNEQFF | TGTGCCAGCAGTTCGTTTACAGGGATGGGATACAATGAGCAGTTCTTC
TRBJ2-1 | TRBD2 | NA | TRBV27 | CASSPRLGGGRVYNEQFF | TGTGCCAGCAGTCCCCGACTGGGGGGAGGGCGCGTTTACAATGAGCAGTTCTTC
TRBJ2-7 | NA | NA | TRBV16 | CASGQSGTPYEQYF | TGTGCCAGCGGCCAATCAGGGACACCTTACGAGCAGTACTTC
TRBJ1-6 | NA | NA | TRBV18 | CASSSTGTFKSYNSPLHF | TGTGCCAGCTCATCTACCGGGACATTCAAGTCCTATAATTCACCCCTCCACTTT
TRBJ2-7 | TRBD2 | few | TRBV29-1 | CSVEKLAGTYEQYF | TGCAGCGTTGAAAAACTAGCGGGGACCTACGAGCAGTACTTC
TRBJ1-5 | NA | NA | TRBV6-2/TRBV6-3 | CASSSTGTAGQPQHF | TGTGCCAGCAGTTCAACAGGGACGGCTGGGCAGCCCCAGCATTTT
TRBJ2-7 | TRBD1 | NA | TRBV15 | CATSITIGTGFGEQYF | TGTGCCACCAGCATAACCATCGGGACAGGGTTCGGCGAGCAGTACTTC
TRBJ1-2 | NA | NA | TRBV9 | CASSREGGESYGYTF | TGTGCCAGCAGCCGTGAGGGGGGGGAGAGCTATGGCTACACCTTC
TRBJ2-1 | NA | NA | TRBV9 | CASSGILVPSYNEQFF | TGTGCCAGCAGCGGAATACTAGTCCCCTCCTACAATGAGCAGTTCTTC
TRBJ2-3 | TRBD1 | few | TRBV12-3/TRBV12-4 | CASSPSTGFTDTQYF | TGTGCCAGCAGTCCCTCGACAGGGTTCACAGATACGCAGTATTTT
TRBJ2-5 | NA | few | TRBV20-1 | CSARHRWEAETQYF | TGCAGTGCTAGACATAGGTGGGAGGCGGAGACCCAGTACTTC
TRBJ2-1 | TRBD2 | NA | TRBV15 | CATSRPRTSEHGHEQFF | TGTGCCACCAGCAGACCTAGGACTAGCGAACATGGCCATGAGCAGTTCTTC
TRBJ2-1 | NA | NA | TRBV28 | CASSSGRGRSNEQFF | TGTGCCAGCAGTTCGGGGAGGGGGAGGTCAAATGAGCAGTTCTTC
TRBJ1-5 | NA | few | TRBV7-9 | CASSINSNQPQHF | TGTGCCAGCTCTATCAATAGCAATCAGCCCCAGCATTTT
TRBJ2-5 | NA | NA | TRBV7-2 | CASGLTSEATQYF | TGTGCCAGCGGGCTGACTAGTGAGGCGACCCAGTACTTC
TRBJ2-5 | TRBD1 | NA | TRBV10-3 | CAISAADRGDQETQYF | TGTGCCATCAGTGCCGCGGACAGGGGAGATCAAGAGACCCAGTACTTC
TRBJ2-4 | NA | few | TRBV28 | CASSSPDGNIQYF | TGTGCCAGCAGTTCCCCCGACGGGAACATTCAGTACTTC
TRBJ2-1 | TRBD2 | NA | TRBV20-1 | CSASGGGQFF | TGCAGTGCTAGCGGGGGGGGGCAGTTCTTC
TRBJ2-7 | NA | NA | TRBV4-3 | CASSQGDGTSSYEQYF | TGCGCCAGCAGCCAGGGGGACGGGACAAGCTCCTACGAGCAGTACTTC
TRBJ1-4 | TRBD1 | few | TRBV4-1 | CASSQERGRVATNEKLFF | TGCGCCAGCAGCCAAGAAAGGGGGCGAGTAGCAACTAATGAAAAACTGTTTTTT
TRBJ1-2 | NA | NA | TRBV7-9 | CASSLFSTGTDGYTF | TGTGCCAGCAGCTTATTTTCAACAGGGACGGATGGCTACACCTTC
TRBJ2-7 | NA | NA | TRBV10-1 | CASSEGGNPYEQYF | TGCGCCAGCAGTGAGGGCGGGAACCCCTACGAGCAGTACTTC
TRBJ2-5 | TRBD1 | NA | TRBV9 | CASSVSHSGTGPFRDEKTQYF | TGTGCCAGCAGCGTATCCCATTCCGGGACAGGGCCATTTCGGGACGAGAAGACCCAGTACTTC
TRBJ2-7 | NA | NA | TRBV7-9 | CASSYGTKSYEQYF | TGTGCCAGCAGCTACGGGACAAAGTCCTACGAGCAGTACTTC
TRBJ2-3 | TRBD2 | NA | TRBV7-7 | CASSLGLAGPQYF | TGTGCTAGCAGCTTAGGTCTAGCGGGGCCGCAGTATTTT
TRBJ2-1 | NA | NA | TRBV28 | CASSPPSSIYNEQFF | TGTGCCAGCAGTCCTCCTAGCAGCATCTACAATGAGCAGTTCTTC
TRBJ2-7 | TRBD2 | NA | TRBV6-5 | CASSYSWTSVTYEQYF | TGTGCCAGCAGTTACTCGTGGACTAGCGTTACCTACGAGCAGTACTTC
TRBJ2-7 | NA | NA | TRBV6-5 | CASSVSGNSYEQYF | TGTGCCAGCAGTGTTTCCGGGAACTCCTACGAGCAGTACTTC
TRBJ2-5 | TRBD1 | NA | TRBV11-1 | CASSPRDSLWEQYF | TGTGCCAGCAGCCCCCGGGACAGTCTATGGGAGCAGTACTTC
TRBJ2-7 | NA | few | TRBV6-5 | CASAPISVRTREQYF | TGTGCCAGCGCACCCATCTCGGTTCGGACACGAGAGCAGTACTTC
TRBJ1-2 | NA | NA | TRBV29-1 | CSVEDTLYGYTF | TGCAGCGTTGAAGACACCCTCTATGGCTACACCTTC
TRBJ1-1 | NA | NA | TRBV28 | CASSPSDRNTEAFF | TGTGCCAGCAGTCCCTCGGACAGGAACACTGAAGCTTTCTTT
TRBJ2-3 | TRBD1 | NA | TRBV6-5 | CASSSGTGRDTQYF | TGTGCCAGCAGCTCCGGGACAGGTCGAGATACGCAGTATTTT
TRBJ2-3 | TRBD2 | few | TRBV5-1 | CASSLRTGGPRTDTQYF | TGCGCCAGCAGCTTGCGAACGGGAGGGCCTAGGACAGATACGCAGTATTTT
TRBJ2-4 | NA | NA | TRBV27 | CASRSTIQGTKNIQYF | TGTGCCAGCCGGAGCACCATACAGGGTACCAAAAACATTCAGTACTTC
TRBJ1-1 | NA | NA | TRBV29-1 | CSVVRRTMNTEAFF | TGCAGCGTTGTGAGGCGGACCATGAACACTGAAGCTTTCTTT
TRBJ1-2 | NA | NA | TRBV6-5 | CASSYSWTRSGYTF | TGTGCCAGCAGTTACTCGTGGACACGGAGTGGCTACACCTTC
TRBJ2-3 | NA | few | TRBV9 | CASSQGPDTQYF | TGTGCCAGCAGTCAAGGCCCCGATACGCAGTATTTT
TRBJ2-1 | TRBD2 | NA | TRBV15 | CATSRLAECNEQFF | TGTGCCACCAGCAGACTAGCGGAGTGCAATGAGCAGTTCTTC